The clone carrying this TCR beta chain was observed a few times. Antigen: not known. This specimen comes from a study of T cell repertoires in cytomegalovirus infection. Study in general: Peptides in the study included HLA-C-restricted and HLA-B-restricted CMV epitopes. Public signatures in TCR beta pointed to CMV infection and matching HLA type.

Whole-study findings and limits: The response measured ex vivo was dominated by TCR beta clonotypes (HLA-C-restricted and CMV-specific).

TCRdb passed the reads through MiXCR, listing each CDR3 protein once. The data hold fewer than 350,000 distinct CDR3 sequences, with roughly 29% observed a single time. The receptor was derived from a human donor in good health (CMV status not recorded). Some clones in this sample may be carry-over from other donors' samples. This specimen consisted of cultured PBMCs, obtained from culture after CMV antigen stimulation.

CDR3 coding DNA: TGTGCCAGCAGTTACGGGGGCAATCAGCCCCAGCATTTT. Its protein product is CASSYGGNQPQHF. The gene calls are TRBV6-2 or TRBV6-3 and TRBJ1-5; D call uncertain. Germline loops: CDR1 MNHEY, CDR2 SVGEGT. Deletions cut 2 bases from V and 2 bases from J, with 4 bases between. This CDR3 comprises 13 residues.